The 32 T cell receptor beta chains in this list originate from one sample, sequenced in a study of blood T cell repertoires in COVID-19. Profiled with immunoSEQ multiplex PCR; TCRdb holds only in-frame clones, not every one. In the table there are some 86,000 clones, about 85% of which are singletons. The sample was peripheral blood. The receptors were sampled from a woman aged 70 to 79 with acute or convalescent COVID-19.

The V call is TRBV19, the J call TRBJ2-3; 7 positions agree with TRBD1. V lost 5 bases to trimming and J lost 8 bases; unmatched junction nucleotides: 10. The length of the CDR3 is 14 residues. Germline assignment: CDR1 LNHDA and CDR2 SQIVND (reference sequence). The chain's CDR3 is CASSVGQGDGTQYF. CDR3 coding DNA: TGTGCCAGTAGTGTTGGGCAGGGGGATGGTACGCAGTATTTT.

V usage is TRBV7-8 and J usage is TRBJ2-3; 9 nucleotides agree with TRBD2. Germline V gene sequence: CDR1 SGHVS, CDR2 FQNEAQ. Unmatched junction bases numbered 4, after V lost 3 bases and J lost 3 bases. The CDR3 totals 15 residues. The DNA for the CDR3 is TGTGCCAGCAGCTTTGGCGGGAGGGCTACAGATACGCAGTATTTT. Residues: CASSFGGRATDTQYF.

This clone was found a few times. V is TRBV6-5 and J is TRBJ1-1; 8 nucleotides agree with TRBD1. Looked up from germline, CDR1 is MNHEY and CDR2 is SVGAGI. The CDR3 runs 14 residues. V dropped 5 bases and J dropped 8; count of bases not matched to a gene: 10. CDR3 protein: CASSPGTGRYEAFF. The CDR3 DNA sequence: TGTGCCAGCAGTCCTGGGACAGGCAGATACGAAGCTTTCTTT.

The chain couples TRBV2 to TRBJ1-2; D ambiguous. The germline gives CDR1 SNHLY, CDR2 FYNNEI. The CDR3 has 14 residues. V dropped 11 bases and J dropped 4 bases, with 20 bases sitting between them. The CDR3: CACTSGAAAYGYTF. The CDR3 DNA reads TGTGCCTGTACGTCGGGTGCCGCGGCCTATGGCTACACCTTC. The full variable domain, its missing parts supplied by reference TRBV2 and TRBJ1-2, is EPEVTQTPSHQVTQMGQEVILRCVPISNHLYFYWYRQILGQKVEFLVSFYNNEISEKSEIFDDQFSVERPDGSNFTLKIRSTKLEDSAMYFCACTSGAAAYGYTFGSGTRLTVV.

This clone was counted between two and nine times. This rearrangement joins TRBV12-3 or TRBV12-4 to TRBJ1-1, with D possibly matching TRBD1 (6 bases). The V gene lost 3 bases and the J gene lost 11 bases, with 10 bases spanning the gap. The CDR3 runs 11 residues. CDR3 DNA: TGTGCCAGCAGTTTTAGGGGGACGGCTTTCTTT. Its translation is CASSFRGTAFF.

This chain joins TRBV6-5 and TRBJ1-5; 7 positions agree with TRBD1. CDR1 is MNHEY and CDR2 is SVGAGI in the germline V gene. The ends lost 6 bases at V and 4 bases at J; junction bases unmatched: 9. CDR3 length equals 15 residues. In DNA, the CDR3 is TGTGCCAGCAGCGACATAGACAGGGTAAATCAGCCCCAGCATTTT. It yields the protein CASSDIDRVNQPQHF.

This chain uses TRBV5-5 with TRBJ2-3; 7 nucleotides agree with TRBD1. The CDR3 spans 16 residues. The V gene end was trimmed by 4 bases and the J gene end by 2 bases; junction bases not matched to a gene: 10. Looked up from germline, CDR1 is SGHKS and CDR2 is YYEKEE (reference sequence). This CDR3 is CASSQGLGQYTDTQYF. DNA of the CDR3: TGTGCCAGCAGCCAAGGTCTGGGACAGTACACAGATACGCAGTATTTT.

The rearrangement joins TRBV30 to TRBJ2-5, with a weak D call TRBD2 (6 bases). Germline V CDR1 and CDR2: GTSNPN, SVGIG (reference sequence). The CDR3 runs 14 residues. Between the trimmed V and J ends, which lost 5 bases and 1 base, there was a span of 14 bases. CDR3 residues: CAWGGYGIQETQYF. As DNA, the CDR3 is TGTGCCTGGGGGGGGTACGGTATCCAAGAGACCCAGTACTTC. The complete variable domain, with remaining parts taken from reference TRBV30 and TRBJ2-5, reads SQTIHQWPATLVQPVGSPLSLECTVEGTSNPNLYWYRQAAGRGLQLLFYSVGIGQISSEVPQNLSASRPQDRQFILSSKKLLLSDSGFYLCAWGGYGIQETQYFGPGTRLLVL.

V is TRBV27 and J is TRBJ1-6; D might be TRBD1 (6 bases). This CDR3 spans 15 amino acids. The ends were cut back, 0 bases at V and 10 bases at J, with 13 bases in the middle. CDR1 is MNHEY and CDR2 is SMNVEV in the germline V gene (reference sequence). CDR3 protein: CASSLSMQGPSPLHF. The DNA of the CDR3 is TGTGCCAGCAGTTTATCGATGCAGGGGCCATCACCCCTCCACTTT.

The chain carries TRBV25-1 and TRBJ2-7; TRBD1 matches 9 bases. This CDR3 has 14 amino acids. V gave up 10 bases and J gave up 1 base; unmatched junction bases: 8. From germline, CDR1 is MGHDK and CDR2 SYGVNS. CDR3: CANSPGQGSYEQYV. The CDR3 DNA follows: TGTGCCAACTCGCCGGGACAGGGTTCCTACGAGCAGTACGTC.

The chain recombines TRBV18 with TRBJ1-2, with 7 bases that match TRBD1. CDR1 KGHSH and CDR2 LQKENI come from the germline V gene. The CDR3 extends over 14 amino acids. J lost 6 bases, V lost 5 bases, and 9 bases had no gene match. The CDR3 reads CASSVGRGYDGYTF. The CDR3 DNA reads TGTGCCAGCTCAGTCGGCAGGGGGTACGATGGCTACACCTTC.

The chain is built from TRBV6-1 and TRBJ1-6, with D possibly TRBD1 on 5 matching bases. V dropped 1 base and J dropped 5 bases, with 9 bases sitting between them. The CDR3 totals 15 residues. The germline gives CDR1 MNHNS, CDR2 SASEGT. CDR3 loop: CASSEEAGHNSPLHF. The CDR3 DNA is TGTGCCAGCAGTGAAGAAGCAGGGCATAATTCACCCCTCCACTTT.

This chain joins TRBV18 and TRBJ2-2; 8 nucleotides align to TRBD1. CDR1 and CDR2 from the germline V gene are KGHSH and LQKENI. Trimming cost V 3 bases and J 5 bases; bases outside gene matches: 2. The CDR3 length is 14 residues. The CDR3 DNA is TGTGCCAGCTCACCGACAGGGGAAACCGGGGAGCTGTTTTTT. Its translation is CASSPTGETGELFF.

This clone was detected only once. The gene calls are TRBV19 and TRBJ2-7, with D maybe TRBD1 (6 bases). Germline CDR1 LNHDA, CDR2 SQIVND (reference sequence). The CDR3 has 15 residues. The V end lost 5 bases, the J end lost 3 bases, and 17 bases lay between the germline ends. DNA for the CDR3: TGTGCCAGTAGTGCCCCTGAGGGGGAAGGCTACGAGCAGTACGTC. It is translated as CASSAPEGEGYEQYV.

This chain joins TRBV27 and TRBJ1-5; 9 nucleotides match TRBD1. The germline gives CDR1 MNHEY, CDR2 SMNVEV (reference sequence). This CDR3 contains 16 residues. The trim removed 5 bases at V and 4 bases at J, leaving 9 bases unmatched. Here the CDR3 DNA reads TGTGCCAGCAGTCCGCACAGGGGACAGGGTAATCAGCCCCAGCATTTT. Its protein is CASSPHRGQGNQPQHF.

The chain has TRBV28 and TRBJ2-7, with D possibly TRBD2 on 5 matching bases. From germline, CDR1 is MDHEN and CDR2 SYDVKM. The CDR3 is 13 amino acids. V shed 6 bases and J shed 5 bases, with 14 bases lying between them. In nucleotides, the CDR3 is TGTGCCAGCAGCCCTGGTGCCGGGGACGAGCAGTACGTC. Amino acids: CASSPGAGDEQYV.

V gene TRBV5-4 combines with J gene TRBJ2-2; D may be TRBD1 (5 bases). Germline assignment: CDR1 SGHNT and CDR2 YYREEE (reference sequence). The CDR3 consists of 17 residues. Trimming took off 4 bases at V and 2 bases at J, with 18 bases between the two ends. The CDR3 loop reads CASSTGSPIINTGELFF. The CDR3 bases are TGTGCCAGCAGCACAGGCTCACCAATAATTAACACCGGGGAGCTGTTTTTT.

The chain is built from TRBV5-1 and TRBJ2-1; 11 positions match TRBD2. V lost 4 bases and J lost 3; bases outside the gene matches: 3. The germline gives CDR1 SGHRS, CDR2 YFSETQ. CDR3 length: 15 residues. The CDR3 DNA follows: TGCGCCAGCAGCCCCGGGACTAGCGGCTACAATGAGCAGTTCTTC. Translation gives CASSPGTSGYNEQFF.

The rearrangement uses TRBV28 and TRBJ1-2; 9 nucleotides line up with TRBD1. Germline V CDR1 and CDR2: MDHEN, SYDVKM. The CDR3 totals 15 residues. V lost 2 bases, J lost 4 bases, and 5 bases stayed unmatched. CDR3 coding DNA: TGTGCCAGCAGTTTAAGGGGACAGGGCGGCTATGGCTACACCTTC. It is translated as CASSLRGQGGYGYTF.

The chain uses TRBV19 and TRBJ2-1; 10 nucleotides agree with TRBD1. Germline V lookup: CDR1 LNHDA, CDR2 SQIVND (reference sequence). The CDR3 loop spans 16 amino acids. The J segment lost 6 bases and the V segment lost 5 bases, leaving 10 bases of the junction unmatched. CDR3 amino acids: CASSSRQGAGLNEQFF. In DNA form, the CDR3 reads TGTGCCAGTAGTTCGCGACAGGGGGCCGGTCTCAATGAGCAGTTCTTC. The full variable domain, rest sourced from reference TRBV19 and TRBJ2-1, is DGGITQSPKYLFRKEGQNVTLSCEQNLNHDAMYWYRQDPGQGLRLIYYSQIVNDFQKGDIAEGYSVSREKKESFPLTVTSAQKNPTAFYLCASSSRQGAGLNEQFFGPGTRLTVL.

The CDR3 sequence is CASSPTPDNTGGGYTF. The DNA for the CDR3 is TGTGCCAGCTCACCGACACCCGATAATACAGGGGGTGGCTACACCTTC. This chain uses TRBV18 with TRBJ1-2; 8 bases match TRBD1. Trimming removed 3 bases from V and 7 bases from J; junction bases left unmatched: 13. Germline CDR1 reads KGHSH; CDR2 reads LQKENI. The CDR3 is 16 residues long.

V is TRBV4-3 and J is TRBJ2-1; the D gene is possibly TRBD1 (6 bases). The germline V gene encodes CDR1 LGHNA and CDR2 YSLEER. The V end was cut by 0 bases, the J end by 4 bases, with 13 bases between. The CDR3 runs 16 residues. The CDR3 protein is CASSQDRDTLYNEQFF. Written as DNA, the CDR3 is TGCGCCAGCAGCCAAGATAGGGACACCCTTTACAATGAGCAGTTCTTC.

This chain joins TRBV14 and TRBJ2-1; TRBD1 might be the D (6 bases). CDR1 and CDR2 (germline): SGHDN, FVKESK. The CDR3 extends over 13 amino acids. Trimming cost V 0 bases and J 7 bases, with 7 bases left between them. Written as DNA, the CDR3 is TGTGCCAGCAGCCAAGATCAGGGGAATGAGCAGTTCTTC. Translated, it gives CASSQDQGNEQFF.

V gene TRBV7-2 combines with J gene TRBJ2-1, with TRBD2 matching over 11 bases. CDR3 size: 15 residues. CDR1 SGHTA and CDR2 FQGNSA come from the germline V gene. The V gene end was trimmed by 5 bases and the J gene end by 7 bases; junction bases not matched to a gene: 7. CDR3 amino acids: CASSPAPSGRNEQFF. CDR3 coding DNA: TGTGCCAGCAGCCCCGCCCCTAGCGGGAGGAATGAGCAGTTCTTC.

The chain is built from TRBV10-1 and TRBJ2-3, with 9 bases fitting TRBD1. The CDR3 runs 13 residues. Germline-derived CDR1 and CDR2 are WNHNN and SYGVQD (reference sequence). After removal of 3 bases from V and 7 bases from J, the junction contained 2 bases not matched to a gene. The CDR3 sequence is CASSDGTGNTQYF. The DNA for the CDR3 is TGCGCCAGCAGTGACGGGACAGGGAATACGCAGTATTTT.

The CDR3 sequence is CASSIGFGSGATDTQYF. CDR3 nucleotides: TGTGCCAGTAGTATTGGGTTTGGTAGCGGGGCCACAGATACGCAGTATTTT. V is TRBV19 and J is TRBJ2-3; 8 nucleotides align to TRBD2. The CDR3 loop spans 17 amino acids. CDR1 is LNHDA and CDR2 is SQIVND in the germline V gene (reference sequence). V was pared by 3 bases and J by 2 bases, with 10 bases of the junction left unmatched.

This clone was observed once. The chain has TRBV4-1 and TRBJ1-4; unclear D gene. Trimming left V 2 bases short and J 4 bases short, with 14 bases between. CDR1 MGHRA and CDR2 YSYEKL come from the germline V gene. This CDR3 region has 16 residues. This CDR3 is CASSQSEVDLNEKLFF. In DNA, the CDR3 is TGCGCCAGCAGCCAATCGGAGGTGGATCTTAATGAAAAACTGTTTTTT.

This chain joins TRBV4-1 and TRBJ2-1, with D possibly TRBD2 on 5 matching bases. CDR1 is MGHRA and CDR2 is YSYEKL in the germline V gene. There are 14 residues in the CDR3. With 1 base removed from V and 8 bases from J, the gap between germline ends came to 12 bases. DNA of the CDR3: TGCGCCAGCAGCCAAGCGTTCACGGAGGATGAGCAGTTCTTC. Its translation is CASSQAFTEDEQFF.

This chain connects TRBV7-8 to TRBJ2-3, with D tentatively TRBD2 (6 bases). Germline values: CDR1 SGHVS, CDR2 FQNEAQ. The CDR3 consists of 18 residues. Trimming removed 4 bases from V and 2 bases from J, with 22 bases in between. The CDR3 DNA sequence: TGTGCCAGCAGCTCCGACAACCGCCGGGACTGGCACACAGATACGCAGTATTTT. It yields the protein CASSSDNRRDWHTDTQYF.

The chain carries TRBV7-6 and TRBJ1-6, with 9 bases lining up with TRBD1. Trimming cost V 0 bases and J 8 bases; bases outside gene matches: 8. This CDR3 contains 17 residues. Germline V gene lookup returns CDR1 SGHVS and CDR2 FNYEAQ. The CDR3 region is CASSLASSRDRDSPLHF. The CDR3 DNA follows: TGTGCCAGCAGCTTAGCATCTAGCCGGGACAGGGATTCACCCCTCCACTTT.

The chain links TRBV3-1 (or the pseudogene TRBV3-2) to TRBJ1-6; D is undetermined. The CDR3 contains 16 residues. The germline V gene encodes CDR1 LGHDT and CDR2 YNNKEL (reference sequence). The germline V and J ends were trimmed by 2 bases and 2 bases, with 10 bases remaining between them. Here the CDR3 DNA reads TGTGCCAGCAGCCAAATTCCGCGCCCCTATAATTCACCCCTCCACTTT. It translates to CASSQIPRPYNSPLHF.

The chain recombines TRBV10-3 with TRBJ2-7; D perhaps matches TRBD2 (6 bases). Trimming removed 8 bases at V and 4 bases at J, with 15 bases between. The germline V gene has CDR1 ENHRY and CDR2 SYGVKD. The CDR3 loop spans 13 amino acids. The CDR3 is CAIGGDGAYEQYV. The DNA of the CDR3 is TGTGCCATCGGAGGGGACGGGGCATACGAGCAGTACGTC.